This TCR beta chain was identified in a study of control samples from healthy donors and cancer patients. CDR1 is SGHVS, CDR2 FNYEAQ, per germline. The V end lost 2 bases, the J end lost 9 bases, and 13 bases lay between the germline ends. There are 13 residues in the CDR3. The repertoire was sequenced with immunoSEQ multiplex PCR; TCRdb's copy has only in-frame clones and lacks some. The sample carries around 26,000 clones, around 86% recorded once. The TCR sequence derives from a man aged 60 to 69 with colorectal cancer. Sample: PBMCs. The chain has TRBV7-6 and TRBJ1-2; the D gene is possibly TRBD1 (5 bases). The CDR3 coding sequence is TGTGCCAGCAGCTTAAGTATAGGGGAGCGCTACACCTTC. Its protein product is CASSLSIGERYTF. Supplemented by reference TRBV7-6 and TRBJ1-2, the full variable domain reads GAGVSQSPRYKVTKRGQDVALRCDPISGHVSLYWYRQALGQGPEFLTYFNYEAQQDKSGLPNDRFSAERPEGSISTLTIQRTEQRDSAMYRCASSLSIGERYTFGSGTRLTVV.